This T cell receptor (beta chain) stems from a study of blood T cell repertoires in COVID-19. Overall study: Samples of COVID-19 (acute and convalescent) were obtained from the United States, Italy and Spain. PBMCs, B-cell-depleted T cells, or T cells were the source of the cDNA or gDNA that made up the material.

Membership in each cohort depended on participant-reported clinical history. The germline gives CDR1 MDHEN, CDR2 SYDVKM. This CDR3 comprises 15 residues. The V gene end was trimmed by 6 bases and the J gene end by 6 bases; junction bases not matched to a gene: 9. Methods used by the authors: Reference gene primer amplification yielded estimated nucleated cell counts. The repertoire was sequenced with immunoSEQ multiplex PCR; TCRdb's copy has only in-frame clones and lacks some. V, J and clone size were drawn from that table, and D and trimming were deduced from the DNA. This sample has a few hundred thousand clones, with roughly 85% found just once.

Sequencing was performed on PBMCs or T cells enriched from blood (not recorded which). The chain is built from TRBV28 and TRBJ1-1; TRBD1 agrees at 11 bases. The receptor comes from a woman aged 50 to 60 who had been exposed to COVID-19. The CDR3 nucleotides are TGTGCCAGCAGCCGGACAGGGGGCGTTAGCGCTGAAGCTTTCTTT. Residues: CASSRTGGVSAEAFF.